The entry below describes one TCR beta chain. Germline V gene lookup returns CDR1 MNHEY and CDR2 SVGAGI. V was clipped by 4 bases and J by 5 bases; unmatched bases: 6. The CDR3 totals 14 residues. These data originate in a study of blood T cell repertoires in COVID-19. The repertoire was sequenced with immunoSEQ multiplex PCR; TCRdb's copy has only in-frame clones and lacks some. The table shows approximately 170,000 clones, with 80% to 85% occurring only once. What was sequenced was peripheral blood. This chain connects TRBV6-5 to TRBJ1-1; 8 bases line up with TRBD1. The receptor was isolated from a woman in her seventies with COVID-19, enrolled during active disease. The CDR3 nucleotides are TGTGCCAGCAGTTCCACAGGGGACAGGACTGAAGCTTTCTTT. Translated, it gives CASSSTGDRTEAFF.